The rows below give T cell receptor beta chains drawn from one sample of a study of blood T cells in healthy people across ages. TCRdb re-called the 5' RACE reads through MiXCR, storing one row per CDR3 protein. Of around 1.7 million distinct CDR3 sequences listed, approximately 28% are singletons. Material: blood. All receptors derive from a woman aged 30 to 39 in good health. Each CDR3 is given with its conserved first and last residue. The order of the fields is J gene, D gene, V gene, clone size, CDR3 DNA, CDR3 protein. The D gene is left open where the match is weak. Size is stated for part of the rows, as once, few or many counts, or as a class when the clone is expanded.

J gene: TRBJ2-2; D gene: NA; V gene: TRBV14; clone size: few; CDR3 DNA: TGTGCCAGCAGCCAAGGAGTCCTCACCGGGGAGCTGTTTTTT; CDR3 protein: CASSQGVLTGELFF
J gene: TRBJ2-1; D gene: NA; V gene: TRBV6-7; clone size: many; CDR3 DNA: TGTGCCAGCAGTTACTCGTCCGAAGATGAGCAGTTCTTC; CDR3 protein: CASSYSSEDEQFF
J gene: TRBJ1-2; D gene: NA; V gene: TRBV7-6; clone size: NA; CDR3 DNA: TGTGCCAGCAGCCAGACGTCAGGCCTAAACTATGGCTACACCTTC; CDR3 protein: CASSQTSGLNYGYTF
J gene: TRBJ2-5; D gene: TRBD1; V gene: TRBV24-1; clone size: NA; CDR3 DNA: TGTGCCACCAGTGACCCAGGGACAGAACAAGAGACCCAGTACTTC; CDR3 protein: CATSDPGTEQETQYF
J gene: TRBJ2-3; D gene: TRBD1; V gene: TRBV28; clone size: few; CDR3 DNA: TGTGCCAGCAGTTCAACCACCGGACAGGGGGCAGATACGCAGTATTTT; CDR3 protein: CASSSTTGQGADTQYF
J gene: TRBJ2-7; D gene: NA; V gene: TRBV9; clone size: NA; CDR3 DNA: TGTGCCAGCAGCGCGGGGACGCTTAGCTCCTACGAGCAGTACTTC; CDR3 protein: CASSAGTLSSYEQYF
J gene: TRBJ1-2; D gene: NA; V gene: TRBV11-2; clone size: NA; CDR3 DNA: TGTGCCAGCAGCTTTAACCCGGGGGATGGCTACACCTTC; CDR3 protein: CASSFNPGDGYTF
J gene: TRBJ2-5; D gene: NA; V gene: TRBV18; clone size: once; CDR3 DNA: TGTGCCAGCTCACCAGGACAGACCTTTGAGACCCAGTACTTC; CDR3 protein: CASSPGQTFETQYF
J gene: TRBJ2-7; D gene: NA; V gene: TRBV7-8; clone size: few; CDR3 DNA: TGTGCCAGCTTGGAGGGGGCATACGAGCAGTACTTC; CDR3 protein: CASLEGAYEQYF
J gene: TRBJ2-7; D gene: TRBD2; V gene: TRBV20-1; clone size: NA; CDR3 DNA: TGCAGTGCTAGAGATCTGTCTAGCGGGAGTCTCGAGCAGTACTTC; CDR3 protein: CSARDLSSGSLEQYF
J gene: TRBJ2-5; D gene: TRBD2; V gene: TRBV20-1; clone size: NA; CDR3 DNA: TGCAGTGCTAGAGATCCCAGCGGGAGTACGGAGACCCAGTACTTC; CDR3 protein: CSARDPSGSTETQYF
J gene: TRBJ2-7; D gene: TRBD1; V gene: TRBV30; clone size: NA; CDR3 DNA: TGTGCCTGGAGTGGACAGGGGCTCACCTACGAGCAGTACTTC; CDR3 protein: CAWSGQGLTYEQYF
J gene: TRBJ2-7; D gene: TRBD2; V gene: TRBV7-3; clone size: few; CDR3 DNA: TGTGCCAGCAGCTTAACGTTAGCGGGCGAGCAGTACTTC; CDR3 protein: CASSLTLAGEQYF
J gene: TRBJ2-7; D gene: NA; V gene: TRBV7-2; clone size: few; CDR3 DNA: TGTGCCAGCAGCTTTGCTGCAGGGAAAGACCACGAGCAGTACTTC; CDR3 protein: CASSFAAGKDHEQYF
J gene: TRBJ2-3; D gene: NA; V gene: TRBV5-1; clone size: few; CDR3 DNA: TGCGCCAGCAGCTTGGATACTAGTCCAGATACGCAGTATTTT; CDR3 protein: CASSLDTSPDTQYF
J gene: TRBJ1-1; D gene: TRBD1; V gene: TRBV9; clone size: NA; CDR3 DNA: TGTGCCAGCAGCGCCCGGGACAGGCCGACTGAAGCTTTCTTT; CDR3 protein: CASSARDRPTEAFF
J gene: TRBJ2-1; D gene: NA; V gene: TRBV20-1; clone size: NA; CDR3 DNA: TGCAGTGCTATGTATCGGGATCCCTACAATGAGCAGTTCTTC; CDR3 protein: CSAMYRDPYNEQFF
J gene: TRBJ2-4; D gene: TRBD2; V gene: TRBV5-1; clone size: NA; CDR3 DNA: TGCGCCAGCAGCTTACCTCACAACACTAGCGCCCCAACCAAAAACATTCAGTACTTC; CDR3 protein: CASSLPHNTSAPTKNIQYF
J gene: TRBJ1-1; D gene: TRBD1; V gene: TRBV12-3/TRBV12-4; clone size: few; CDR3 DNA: TGTGCCAGCAGTTTAGATGGGACAGGCTTTTCTGAAGCTTTCTTT; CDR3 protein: CASSLDGTGFSEAFF
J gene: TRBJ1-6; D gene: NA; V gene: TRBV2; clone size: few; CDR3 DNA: TGTGCCAGCAGTGACCCCAATTCACCCCTCCACTTT; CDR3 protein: CASSDPNSPLHF
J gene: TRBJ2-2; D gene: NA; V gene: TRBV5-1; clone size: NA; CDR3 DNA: TGCGCCAGCAGCACCCGGGCCGAGGGCGGGGAGCTGTTTTTT; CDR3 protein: CASSTRAEGGELFF
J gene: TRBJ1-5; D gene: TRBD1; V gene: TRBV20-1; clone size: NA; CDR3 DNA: TGCAGTGCTCCCCATCCACAGGGGGAGGGTCAGCCCCAGCATTTT; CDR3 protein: CSAPHPQGEGQPQHF
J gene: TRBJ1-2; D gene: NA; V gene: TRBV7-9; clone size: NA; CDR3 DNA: TGTGCCAGCAGCGTCCAGGGGAGGGGTGACTATGGCTACACCTTC; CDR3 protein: CASSVQGRGDYGYTF
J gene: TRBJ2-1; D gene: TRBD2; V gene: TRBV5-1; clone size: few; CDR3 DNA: TGCGCCAGCAGCTTAACTAGCGGGAGGGTCAAAGAGCAGTTCTTC; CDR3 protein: CASSLTSGRVKEQFF
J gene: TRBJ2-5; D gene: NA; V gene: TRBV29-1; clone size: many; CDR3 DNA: TGCAGCGTTGAAAGCAGGATAGAGACCCAGTACTTC; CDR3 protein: CSVESRIETQYF
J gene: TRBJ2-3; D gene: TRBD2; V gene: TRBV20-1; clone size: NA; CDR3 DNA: TGTAGTGCCAACACCGACGGGAGGGACACAGATACGCAGTATTTT; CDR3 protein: CSANTDGRDTDTQYF
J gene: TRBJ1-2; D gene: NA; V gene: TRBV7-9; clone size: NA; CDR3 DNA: TGTGCCAGCAGCCCCAGGGGAGGGGCGCTGCTCGGGGGCTACACCTTC; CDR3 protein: CASSPRGGALLGGYTF
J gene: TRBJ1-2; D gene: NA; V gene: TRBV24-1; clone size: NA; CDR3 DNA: TGTGCCACCAGTGATTTGTCCCGGAACTATGGCTACACCTTC; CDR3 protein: CATSDLSRNYGYTF
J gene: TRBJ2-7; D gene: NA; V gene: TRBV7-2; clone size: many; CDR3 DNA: TGTGCCAGCAGCTTAACCAGGGCAACCTACGAGCAGTACTTC; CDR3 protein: CASSLTRATYEQYF
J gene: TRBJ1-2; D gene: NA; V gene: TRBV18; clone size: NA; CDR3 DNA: TGTGCCAGCTCACCTCTGGAGCAGTTTGGCTACACCTTC; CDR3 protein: CASSPLEQFGYTF
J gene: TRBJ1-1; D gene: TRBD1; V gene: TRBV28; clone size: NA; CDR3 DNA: TGTGCCAGCAGAACACAGGGGGCCGGGGGGACTGAAGCTTTCTTT; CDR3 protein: CASRTQGAGGTEAFF
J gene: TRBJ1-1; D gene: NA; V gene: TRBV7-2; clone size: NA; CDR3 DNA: TGTGCCAGCACCGTCGACACCGAAGCTTTCTTT; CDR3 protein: CASTVDTEAFF
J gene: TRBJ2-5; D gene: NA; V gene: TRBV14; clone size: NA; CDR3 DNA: TGTGCCAGCAGCCAGGGAGTATTTGAGACCCAGTACTTC; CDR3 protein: CASSQGVFETQYF
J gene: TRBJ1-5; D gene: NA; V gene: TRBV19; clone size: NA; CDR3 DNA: TGTGCCAGTAAGCGGGGTACGGGCAATCAGCCCCAGCATTTT; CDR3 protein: CASKRGTGNQPQHF
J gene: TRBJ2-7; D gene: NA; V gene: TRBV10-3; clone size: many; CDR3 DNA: TGTGCCAGCGGGACGCCGACCTACGAGCAGTACTTC; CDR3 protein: CASGTPTYEQYF
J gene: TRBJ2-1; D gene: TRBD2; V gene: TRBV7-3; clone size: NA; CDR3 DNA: TGTGCCAGCAGCTTAAACAGGCGGGGGGCCAATGAGCAGTTCTTC; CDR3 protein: CASSLNRRGANEQFF
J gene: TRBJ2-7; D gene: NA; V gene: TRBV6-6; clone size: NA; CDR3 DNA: TGTGCCAGCAGCCACCGACAGTCGGGGGACGAGCAGTACTTC; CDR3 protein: CASSHRQSGDEQYF
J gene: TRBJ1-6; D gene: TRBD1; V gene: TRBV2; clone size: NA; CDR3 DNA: TGTGCCAGCAGTGCTGAACAGGGGATGAATTCACCCCTCCACTTT; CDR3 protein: CASSAEQGMNSPLHF
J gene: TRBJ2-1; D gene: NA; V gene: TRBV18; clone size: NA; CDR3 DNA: TGTGCCAGCTCACAACAGGGTAGCAATGAGCAGTTCTTC; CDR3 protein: CASSQQGSNEQFF
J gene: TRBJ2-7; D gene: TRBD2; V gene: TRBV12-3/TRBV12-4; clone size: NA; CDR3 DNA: TGTACCAGCAATACGGTAGCGGGGCCCTACAATGAGCAGTACTTC; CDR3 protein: CTSNTVAGPYNEQYF
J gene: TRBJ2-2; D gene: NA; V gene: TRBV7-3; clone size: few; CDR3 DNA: TGTGCCAGCAGCTTCTGGACGGGGAACACCGGGGAGCTGTTTTTT; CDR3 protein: CASSFWTGNTGELFF
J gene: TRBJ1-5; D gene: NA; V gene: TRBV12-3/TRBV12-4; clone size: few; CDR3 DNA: TGTGCCAGCAGTTTGATGGAGGGAGGCAATCAGCCCCAGCATTTT; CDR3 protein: CASSLMEGGNQPQHF
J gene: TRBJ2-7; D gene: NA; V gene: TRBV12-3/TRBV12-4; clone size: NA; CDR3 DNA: TGTGCCAGCAGTTTCCCCCCCTCGGGGGCGGGCGAGCAGTACTTC; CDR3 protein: CASSFPPSGAGEQYF
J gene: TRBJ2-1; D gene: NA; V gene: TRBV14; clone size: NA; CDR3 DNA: TGTGCCAGCTCAGGGGCGGGCTACTACAATGAGCAGTTCTTC; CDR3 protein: CASSGAGYYNEQFF
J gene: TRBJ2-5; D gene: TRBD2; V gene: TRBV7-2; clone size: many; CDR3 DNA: TGTGCCAGCAGCTCAGGACTAGCGGGTCGAGAGACCCAGTACTTC; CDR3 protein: CASSSGLAGRETQYF
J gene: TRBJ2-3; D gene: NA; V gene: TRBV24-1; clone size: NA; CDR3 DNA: TGTGCCACCAGTGGATGGACGCCTAGCACAGATACGCAGTATTTT; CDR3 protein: CATSGWTPSTDTQYF
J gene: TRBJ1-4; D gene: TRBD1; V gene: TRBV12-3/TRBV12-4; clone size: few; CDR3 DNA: TGTGCCAGCAGCCCCGGACAGGGTTCGGGAGAAAAACTGTTTTTT; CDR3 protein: CASSPGQGSGEKLFF
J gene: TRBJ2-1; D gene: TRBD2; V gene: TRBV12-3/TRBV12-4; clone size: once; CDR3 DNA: TGTGCCAGCAGTCCCCGGAGAAGCGGGAGCTCCTACAATGAGCAGTTCTTC; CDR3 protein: CASSPRRSGSSYNEQFF
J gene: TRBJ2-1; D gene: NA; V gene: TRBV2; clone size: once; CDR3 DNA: TGTGCCAGCAGTGAACGGTGGGATCATGAGCAGTTCTTC; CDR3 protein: CASSERWDHEQFF